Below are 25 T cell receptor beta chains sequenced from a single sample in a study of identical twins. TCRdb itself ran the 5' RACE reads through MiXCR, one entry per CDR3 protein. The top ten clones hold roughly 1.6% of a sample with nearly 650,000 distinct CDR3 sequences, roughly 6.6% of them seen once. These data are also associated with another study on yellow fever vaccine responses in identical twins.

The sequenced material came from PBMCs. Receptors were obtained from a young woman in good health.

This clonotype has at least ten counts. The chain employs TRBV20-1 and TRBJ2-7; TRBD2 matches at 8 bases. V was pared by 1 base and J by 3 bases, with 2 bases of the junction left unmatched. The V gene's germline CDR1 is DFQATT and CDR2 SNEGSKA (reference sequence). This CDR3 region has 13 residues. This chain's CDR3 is CSARGRGDYEQYV. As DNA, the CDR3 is TGCAGTGCTAGAGGGCGGGGGGACTACGAGCAGTACGTC.

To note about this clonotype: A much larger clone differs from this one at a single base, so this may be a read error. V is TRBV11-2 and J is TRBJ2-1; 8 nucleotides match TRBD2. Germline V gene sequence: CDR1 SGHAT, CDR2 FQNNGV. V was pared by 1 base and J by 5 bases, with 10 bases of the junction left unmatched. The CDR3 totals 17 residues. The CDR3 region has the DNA TGTGCCAGCAGCTTAGTAGGGGCCGGGACTAGGAACAATGAGCAGTTCTTC. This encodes CASSLVGAGTRNNEQFF. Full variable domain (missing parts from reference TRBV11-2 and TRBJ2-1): EAGVAQSPRYKIIEKRQSVAFWCNPISGHATLYWYQQILGQGPKLLIQFQNNGVVDDSQLPKDRFSAERLKGVDSTLKIQPAKLEDSAVYLCASSLVGAGTRNNEQFFGPGTRLTVL.

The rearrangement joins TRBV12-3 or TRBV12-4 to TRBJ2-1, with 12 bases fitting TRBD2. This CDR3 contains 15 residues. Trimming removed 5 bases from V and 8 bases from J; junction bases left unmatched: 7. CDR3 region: CASSILAGGIYEQFF. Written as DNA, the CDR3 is TGTGCCAGCAGTATCCTAGCGGGGGGGATATATGAGCAGTTCTTC.

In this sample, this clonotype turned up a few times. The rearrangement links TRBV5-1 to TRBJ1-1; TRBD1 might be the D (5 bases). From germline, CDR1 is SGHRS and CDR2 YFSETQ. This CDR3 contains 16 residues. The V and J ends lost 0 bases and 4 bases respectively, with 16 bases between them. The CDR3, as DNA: TGCGCCAGCAGCTTGGCCGTGGGGGGTAAATCCACTGAAGCTTTCTTT. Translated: CASSLAVGGKSTEAFF.

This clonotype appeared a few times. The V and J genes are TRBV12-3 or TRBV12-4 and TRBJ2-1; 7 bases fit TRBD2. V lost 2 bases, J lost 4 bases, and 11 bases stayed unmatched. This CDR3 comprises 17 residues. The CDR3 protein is CASSLQRGRAEYNEQFF. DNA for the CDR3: TGTGCCAGCAGTTTACAGCGGGGCAGAGCGGAATACAATGAGCAGTTCTTC.

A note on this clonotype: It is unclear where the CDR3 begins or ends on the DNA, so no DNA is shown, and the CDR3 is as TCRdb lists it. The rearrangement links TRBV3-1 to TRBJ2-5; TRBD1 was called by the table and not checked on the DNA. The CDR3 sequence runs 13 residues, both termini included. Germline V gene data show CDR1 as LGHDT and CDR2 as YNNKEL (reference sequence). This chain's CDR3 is CASSQDVVGQGSF.

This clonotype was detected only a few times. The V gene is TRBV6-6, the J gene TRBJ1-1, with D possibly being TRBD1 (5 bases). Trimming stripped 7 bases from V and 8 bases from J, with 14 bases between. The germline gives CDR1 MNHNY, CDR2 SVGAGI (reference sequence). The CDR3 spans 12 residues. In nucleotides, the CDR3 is TGTGCCAGCATAAATATGGAGGGGGAAGCTTTCTTT. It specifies CASINMEGEAFF.

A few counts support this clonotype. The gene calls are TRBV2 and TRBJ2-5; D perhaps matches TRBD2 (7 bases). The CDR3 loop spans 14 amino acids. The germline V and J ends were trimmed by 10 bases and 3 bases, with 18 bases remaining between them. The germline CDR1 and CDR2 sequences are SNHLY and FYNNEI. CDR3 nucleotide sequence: TGTGCCACCTCAAGGGGGGGACTGGAAGAGACCCAGTACTTC. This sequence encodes CATSRGGLEETQYF.

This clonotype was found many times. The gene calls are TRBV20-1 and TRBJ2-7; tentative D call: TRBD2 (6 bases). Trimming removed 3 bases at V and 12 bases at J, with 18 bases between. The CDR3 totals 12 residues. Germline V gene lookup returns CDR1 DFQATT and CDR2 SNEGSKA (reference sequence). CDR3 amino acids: CSARASGLPLYF. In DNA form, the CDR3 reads TGCAGTGCTAGGGCCTCGGGACTTCCCCTGTACTTC.

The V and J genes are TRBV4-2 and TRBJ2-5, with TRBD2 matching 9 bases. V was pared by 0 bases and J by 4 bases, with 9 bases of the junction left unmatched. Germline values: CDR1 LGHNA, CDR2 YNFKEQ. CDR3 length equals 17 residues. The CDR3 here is CASSQDLAGGRRETQYF. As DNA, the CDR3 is TGTGCCAGCAGCCAAGATCTCGCGGGGGGGCGTAGAGAGACCCAGTACTTC.

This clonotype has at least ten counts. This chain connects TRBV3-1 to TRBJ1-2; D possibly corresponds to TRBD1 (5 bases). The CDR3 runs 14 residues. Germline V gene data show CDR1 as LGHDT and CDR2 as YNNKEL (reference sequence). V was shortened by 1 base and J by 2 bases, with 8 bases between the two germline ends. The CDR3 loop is CASSQGEGNYGYTF. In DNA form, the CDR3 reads TGTGCCAGCAGCCAAGGCGAGGGGAACTATGGCTACACCTTC.

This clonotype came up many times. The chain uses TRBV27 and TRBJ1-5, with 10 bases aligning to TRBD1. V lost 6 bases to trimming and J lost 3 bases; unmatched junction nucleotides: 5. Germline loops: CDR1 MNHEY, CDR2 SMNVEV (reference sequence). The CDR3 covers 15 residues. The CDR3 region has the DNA TGTGCCAGCAGCCTTAGACAGGGGGCCAATCAGCCCCAGCATTTT. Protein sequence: CASSLRQGANQPQHF.

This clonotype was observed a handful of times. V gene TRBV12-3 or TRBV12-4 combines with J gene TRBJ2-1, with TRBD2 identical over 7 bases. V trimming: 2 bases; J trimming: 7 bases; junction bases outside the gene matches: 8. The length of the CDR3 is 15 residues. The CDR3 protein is CASSLRRGGENEQFF. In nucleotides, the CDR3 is TGTGCCAGCAGTTTACGACGGGGAGGGGAAAATGAGCAGTTCTTC.

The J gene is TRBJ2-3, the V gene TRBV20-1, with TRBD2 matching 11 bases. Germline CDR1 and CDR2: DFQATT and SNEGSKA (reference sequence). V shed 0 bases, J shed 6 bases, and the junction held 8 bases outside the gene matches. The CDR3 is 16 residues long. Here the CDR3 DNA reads TGCAGTGCTAGAGATCAGACTAGCGGGAATGGCGATACGCAGTATTTT. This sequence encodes CSARDQTSGNGDTQYF.

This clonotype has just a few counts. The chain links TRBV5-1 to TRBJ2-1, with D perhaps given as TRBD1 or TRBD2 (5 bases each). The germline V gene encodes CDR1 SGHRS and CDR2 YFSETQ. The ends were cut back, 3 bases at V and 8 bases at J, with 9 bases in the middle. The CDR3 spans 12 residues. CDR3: CASSSGGHEQFF. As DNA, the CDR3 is TGCGCCAGCAGCTCTGGGGGTCATGAGCAGTTCTTC.

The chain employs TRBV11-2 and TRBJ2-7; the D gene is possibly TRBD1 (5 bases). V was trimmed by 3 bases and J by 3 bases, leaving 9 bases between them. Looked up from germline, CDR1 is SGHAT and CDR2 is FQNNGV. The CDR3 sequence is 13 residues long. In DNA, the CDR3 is TGTGCCAGCAGCTTTGACAGAAACTACGAGCAGTACGTC. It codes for CASSFDRNYEQYV.

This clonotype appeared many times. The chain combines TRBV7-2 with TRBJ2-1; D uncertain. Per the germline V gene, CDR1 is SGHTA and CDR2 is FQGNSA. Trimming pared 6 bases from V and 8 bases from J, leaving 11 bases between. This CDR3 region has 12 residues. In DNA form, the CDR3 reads TGTGCCAGCAGAGGGTTCGGCTATGAGCAGTTCTTC. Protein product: CASRGFGYEQFF. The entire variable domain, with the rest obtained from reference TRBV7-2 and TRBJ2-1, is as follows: GAGVSQSPSNKVTEKGKDVELRCDPISGHTALYWYRQSLGQGLEFLIYFQGNSAPDKSGLPSDRFSAERTGGSVSTLTIQRTQQEDSAVYLCASRGFGYEQFFGPGTRLTVL.

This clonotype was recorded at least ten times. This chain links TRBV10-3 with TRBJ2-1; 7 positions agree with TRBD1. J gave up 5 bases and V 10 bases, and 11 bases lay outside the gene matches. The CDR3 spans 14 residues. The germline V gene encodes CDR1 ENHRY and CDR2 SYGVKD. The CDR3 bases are TGTGCCACCCGAGCCGGGACAGACAACAATGAGCAGTTCTTC. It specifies CATRAGTDNNEQFF.

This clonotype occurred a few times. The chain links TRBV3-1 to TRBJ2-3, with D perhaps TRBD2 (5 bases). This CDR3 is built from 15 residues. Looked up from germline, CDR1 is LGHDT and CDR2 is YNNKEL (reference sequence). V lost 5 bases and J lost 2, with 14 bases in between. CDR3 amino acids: CASSDRRTFTDTQYF. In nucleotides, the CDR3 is TGTGCCAGCAGCGATCGTCGGACTTTCACAGATACGCAGTATTTT.

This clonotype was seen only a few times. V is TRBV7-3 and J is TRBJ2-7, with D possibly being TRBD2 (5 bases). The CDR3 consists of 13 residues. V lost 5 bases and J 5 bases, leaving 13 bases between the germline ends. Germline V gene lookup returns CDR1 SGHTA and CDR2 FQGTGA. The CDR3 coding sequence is TGTGCCAGCAGCGACGGGAACCTTAACGAGCAGTACTTC. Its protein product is CASSDGNLNEQYF.

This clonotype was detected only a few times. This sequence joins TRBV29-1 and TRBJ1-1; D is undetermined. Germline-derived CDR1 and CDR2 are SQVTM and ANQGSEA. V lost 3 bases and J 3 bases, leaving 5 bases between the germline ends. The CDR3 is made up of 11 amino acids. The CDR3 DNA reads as TGCAGCGTTGACAGACACACTGAAGCTTTCTTT. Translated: CSVDRHTEAFF.

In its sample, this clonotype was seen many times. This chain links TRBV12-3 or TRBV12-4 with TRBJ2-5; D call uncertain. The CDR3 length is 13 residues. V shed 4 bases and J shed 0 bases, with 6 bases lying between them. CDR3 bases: TGTGCCAGCAGTTCTGTTAACCAAGAGACCCAGTACTTC. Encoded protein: CASSSVNQETQYF.

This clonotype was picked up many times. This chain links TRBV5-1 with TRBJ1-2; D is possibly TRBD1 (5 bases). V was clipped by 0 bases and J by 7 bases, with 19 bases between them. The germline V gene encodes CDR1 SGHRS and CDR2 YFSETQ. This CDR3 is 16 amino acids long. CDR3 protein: CASSLGGRDGYGGYTF. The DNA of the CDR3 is TGCGCCAGCAGCTTGGGAGGACGGGACGGATATGGTGGCTACACCTTC.

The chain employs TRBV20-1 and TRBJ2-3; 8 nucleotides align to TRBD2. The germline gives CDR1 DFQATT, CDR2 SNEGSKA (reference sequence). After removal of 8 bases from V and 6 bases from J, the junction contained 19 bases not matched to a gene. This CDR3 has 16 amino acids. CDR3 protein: CSPKAAGGPHRDTQYF. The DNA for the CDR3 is TGCAGTCCGAAAGCGGCGGGAGGCCCCCATAGGGATACGCAGTATTTT.

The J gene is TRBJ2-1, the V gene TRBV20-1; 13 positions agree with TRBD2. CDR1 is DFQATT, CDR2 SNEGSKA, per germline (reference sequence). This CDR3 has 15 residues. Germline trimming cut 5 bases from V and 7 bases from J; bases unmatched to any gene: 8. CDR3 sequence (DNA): TGCAGTGCTGAAACTAGCGGGAGGGCCTCGAATGAGCAGTTCTTC. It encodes CSAETSGRASNEQFF.